This T cell receptor (beta chain) was profiled in a study of TIL therapy for anti-PD-1-resistant metastatic lung cancer. Sequencing used immunoSEQ v3. Produced via immunoSEQ multiplex PCR; TCRdb's table is partial and in-frame only. There are some 52,000 clones in the sample; around 80% occur only once, and about 5% lies in the top ten. Time point: pre-treatment sample, taken before nivolumab and TIL therapy. Enrollment ran from October 2017 to early 2020. The length of the CDR3 is 15 residues. V was clipped by 4 bases and J by 2 bases, with 12 bases between them. The germline V gene has CDR1 SNHLY and CDR2 FYNNEI.

The clonotype was recovered from a woman aged 30-85 years with non-small cell lung cancer. J is TRBJ1-5 and V is TRBV2; tentative D call: TRBD1 (5 bases). Source: blood, taken at baseline. DNA for the CDR3: TGTGCCAGCAGTGGGCAGGGACTGGGCAATCAGCCCCAGCATTTT. Encoded protein: CASSGQGLGNQPQHF.